These T cell receptor beta chains were read from a single sample in a study of blood T cell repertoires in COVID-19. The method was immunoSEQ multiplex PCR; TCRdb's version includes in-frame clones alone and lacks a portion of them. The sample consists of more than 300,000 clones, about 82% of them appearing once. The sample taken for sequencing was peripheral blood. The receptors derive from a woman aged 45-59 years with acute or convalescent COVID-19. CDR3s include the opening cysteine and the closing phenylalanine or tryptophan. The order of the fields is CDR3 protein, CDR3 DNA, J gene, V gene, clone size, D gene. D genes are given only for firm matches. Clone size is given for some rows only: seen once, a few or many times, or a class if the clone is expanded.

CDR3aa: CASSQDWSSGTSRTDTQYF; CDR3nt: TGTGCCAGCAGCCAAGACTGGAGTAGCGGGACCTCTCGCACAGATACGCAGTATTTT; j_gene: TRBJ2-3; v_gene: TRBV4-2; abundance: -; d_gene: TRBD2
CDR3aa: CASSQGLAGEGGELFF; CDR3nt: TGTGCCAGCTCACAGGGACTAGCGGGAGAAGGCGGGGAGCTGTTTTTT; j_gene: TRBJ2-2; v_gene: TRBV18; abundance: -; d_gene: TRBD2
CDR3aa: CASSHTGGYTF; CDR3nt: TGTGCCAGCAGCCACACAGGGGGCTACACCTTC; j_gene: TRBJ1-2; v_gene: TRBV7-9; abundance: -; d_gene: -
CDR3aa: CASSYEAGADEQFF; CDR3nt: TGTGCCAGCAGTTACGAGGCGGGAGCGGATGAGCAGTTCTTC; j_gene: TRBJ2-1; v_gene: TRBV6-5; abundance: few; d_gene: TRBD2
CDR3aa: CAISEEQAGSGNTIYF; CDR3nt: TGTGCCATCAGTGAAGAACAGGCCGGCTCTGGAAACACCATATATTTT; j_gene: TRBJ1-3; v_gene: TRBV10-3; abundance: few; d_gene: -
CDR3aa: CASIDLAPEVLNTGELFF; CDR3nt: TGTGCCAGTATCGATCTAGCGCCTGAGGTATTGAACACCGGGGAGCTGTTTTTT; j_gene: TRBJ2-2; v_gene: TRBV19; abundance: once; d_gene: -
CDR3aa: CASSLIQGGNEKLFF; CDR3nt: TGCGCCAGCAGCCTCATACAGGGTGGGAATGAAAAACTGTTTTTT; j_gene: TRBJ1-4; v_gene: TRBV4-1; abundance: -; d_gene: -
CDR3aa: CASSLAGTSGYNEQFF; CDR3nt: TGTGCCAGCAGCTTAGCGGGGACTAGCGGATACAATGAGCAGTTCTTC; j_gene: TRBJ2-1; v_gene: TRBV11-3; abundance: -; d_gene: TRBD2
CDR3aa: CASWGGIRSPLHF; CDR3nt: TGCGCCAGCTGGGGGGGGATAAGGTCACCCCTCCACTTT; j_gene: TRBJ1-6; v_gene: TRBV10-1; abundance: -; d_gene: -
CDR3aa: CSASSVTNYGYTF; CDR3nt: TGCAGTGCTAGTTCGGTCACTAACTATGGCTACACCTTC; j_gene: TRBJ1-2; v_gene: TRBV20-1; abundance: -; d_gene: -
CDR3aa: CASSRGVRTNEKLFF; CDR3nt: TGTGCCAGCAGCCGGGGGGTTCGAACTAATGAAAAACTGTTTTTT; j_gene: TRBJ1-4; v_gene: TRBV5-6; abundance: -; d_gene: -
CDR3aa: CASSEWTGQETQYF; CDR3nt: TGTGCCAGCAGTGAGTGGACAGGCCAAGAGACCCAGTACTTC; j_gene: TRBJ2-5; v_gene: TRBV2; abundance: -; d_gene: TRBD1
CDR3aa: CASSWGDTEAFF; CDR3nt: TGTGCCAGCAGCTGGGGGGACACTGAAGCTTTCTTT; j_gene: TRBJ1-1; v_gene: TRBV5-6; abundance: -; d_gene: -
CDR3aa: CASSVRGSQETQYF; CDR3nt: TGTGCCAGCAGCGTCAGGGGTTCGCAAGAGACCCAGTACTTC; j_gene: TRBJ2-5; v_gene: TRBV9; abundance: -; d_gene: -
CDR3aa: CASSFGQGWNEQFF; CDR3nt: TGTGCCAGCAGCTTCGGACAGGGTTGGAATGAGCAGTTCTTC; j_gene: TRBJ2-1; v_gene: TRBV5-4; abundance: once; d_gene: TRBD1
CDR3aa: CASSEERQGDAFF; CDR3nt: TGTGCCAGCAGTGAAGAAAGACAGGGGGACGCTTTCTTT; j_gene: TRBJ1-1; v_gene: TRBV6-1; abundance: -; d_gene: TRBD1
CDR3aa: CASSPGGGLISGNTIYF; CDR3nt: TGTGCCAGCAGTCCCGGGGGGGGATTAATCTCTGGAAACACCATATATTTT; j_gene: TRBJ1-3; v_gene: TRBV27; abundance: -; d_gene: -
CDR3aa: CASSPSGEETQYF; CDR3nt: TGTGCCAGCAGCCCGAGCGGGGAAGAGACCCAGTACTTC; j_gene: TRBJ2-5; v_gene: TRBV28; abundance: -; d_gene: TRBD2
CDR3aa: CSVKSGISFF; CDR3nt: TGCAGCGTCAAGTCGGGGATTTCGTTCTTT; j_gene: TRBJ1-1; v_gene: TRBV29-1; abundance: once; d_gene: -
CDR3aa: CASSQDLRGGGRENIQYF; CDR3nt: TGCGCCAGCAGCCAAGATCTTAGAGGGGGGGGCAGGGAAAACATTCAGTACTTC; j_gene: TRBJ2-4; v_gene: TRBV4-1; abundance: -; d_gene: -
CDR3aa: CASSSAGAYEQYF; CDR3nt: TGTGCCAGCAGTTCAGCAGGGGCCTACGAGCAGTACTTC; j_gene: TRBJ2-7; v_gene: TRBV27; abundance: -; d_gene: -
CDR3aa: CASSSYEDTQYF; CDR3nt: TGTGCCAGCAGTTCTTACGAGGATACGCAGTATTTT; j_gene: TRBJ2-3; v_gene: TRBV28; abundance: -; d_gene: -
CDR3aa: CASSIRSISYEQYF; CDR3nt: TGCGCCAGCAGCATTCGGTCCATTTCCTACGAGCAGTACTTC; j_gene: TRBJ2-7; v_gene: TRBV5-1; abundance: few; d_gene: -
CDR3aa: CASSLGLAGVTDTQYF; CDR3nt: TGCGCCAGCAGCTTGGGACTAGCGGGAGTCACAGATACGCAGTATTTT; j_gene: TRBJ2-3; v_gene: TRBV5-1; abundance: -; d_gene: TRBD2
CDR3aa: CARSRAGGLAGYLEQYF; CDR3nt: TGTGCCAGAAGCAGGGCCGGGGGGCTAGCGGGATATTTGGAGCAGTACTTC; j_gene: TRBJ2-7; v_gene: TRBV5-3; abundance: -; d_gene: TRBD2
CDR3aa: CASRPGLAGINEQFF; CDR3nt: TGTGCCAGCAGGCCGGGACTAGCGGGAATAAATGAGCAGTTCTTC; j_gene: TRBJ2-1; v_gene: TRBV11-1; abundance: -; d_gene: TRBD2
CDR3aa: CASSDRRGGLNTEAFF; CDR3nt: TGCGCCAGCAGCGACCGCCGGGGAGGCCTGAACACTGAAGCTTTCTTT; j_gene: TRBJ1-1; v_gene: TRBV5-1; abundance: -; d_gene: -
CDR3aa: CASSLGTGTEKLFF; CDR3nt: TGTGCCAGCAGCTTAGGGACAGGGACAGAAAAACTGTTTTTT; j_gene: TRBJ1-4; v_gene: TRBV7-9; abundance: -; d_gene: TRBD1
CDR3aa: CATSTWTGEGYTF; CDR3nt: TGTGCCACCAGCACTTGGACGGGGGAGGGCTACACCTTC; j_gene: TRBJ1-2; v_gene: TRBV15; abundance: -; d_gene: -
CDR3aa: CASSNPGLSYEQYF; CDR3nt: TGTGCCAGTAGTAACCCAGGTCTAAGCTACGAGCAGTACTTC; j_gene: TRBJ2-7; v_gene: TRBV19; abundance: -; d_gene: -
CDR3aa: CASSFGTGAINNSPLHF; CDR3nt: TGTGCCAGCAGTTTCGGGACAGGGGCGATTAATAATTCACCCCTCCACTTT; j_gene: TRBJ1-6; v_gene: TRBV27; abundance: -; d_gene: TRBD1
CDR3aa: CASSNTYEQYF; CDR3nt: TGCGCCAGCAGTAATACCTACGAGCAGTACTTC; j_gene: TRBJ2-7; v_gene: TRBV5-1; abundance: -; d_gene: -
CDR3aa: CASSRTGTDTQYF; CDR3nt: TGTGCCAGCTCACGGACTGGCACAGATACGCAGTATTTT; j_gene: TRBJ2-3; v_gene: TRBV18; abundance: -; d_gene: -
CDR3aa: CASTTRDSPLHF; CDR3nt: TGTGCCAGCACCACGAGGGATTCACCCCTCCACTTT; j_gene: TRBJ1-6; v_gene: TRBV12-3/TRBV12-4; abundance: -; d_gene: -
CDR3aa: CASSVGQLAYEQYF; CDR3nt: TGTGCCAGCAGCGTAGGACAGCTCGCCTACGAGCAGTACTTC; j_gene: TRBJ2-7; v_gene: TRBV9; abundance: few; d_gene: -
CDR3aa: CASSLVANQETQYF; CDR3nt: TGCGCCAGCAGCTTGGTCGCGAACCAAGAGACCCAGTACTTC; j_gene: TRBJ2-5; v_gene: TRBV5-1; abundance: -; d_gene: -
CDR3aa: CASSRDTNEQYF; CDR3nt: TGTGCCAGCAGTAGGGACACGAATGAGCAGTACTTC; j_gene: TRBJ2-7; v_gene: TRBV6-5; abundance: -; d_gene: -
CDR3aa: CASSLAEAGASPLHF; CDR3nt: TGTGCCAGCAGCTTGGCCGAGGCAGGGGCTTCACCCCTCCACTTT; j_gene: TRBJ1-6; v_gene: TRBV5-5; abundance: -; d_gene: -
CDR3aa: CASSYQGALGNTIYF; CDR3nt: TGTGCCAGCAGTTACCAGGGGGCTCTTGGAAACACCATATATTTT; j_gene: TRBJ1-3; v_gene: TRBV6-5; abundance: -; d_gene: TRBD1
CDR3aa: CASRSTGLLNEQFF; CDR3nt: TGTGCCAGCAGATCGACAGGTCTTCTCAATGAGCAGTTCTTC; j_gene: TRBJ2-1; v_gene: TRBV28; abundance: -; d_gene: -